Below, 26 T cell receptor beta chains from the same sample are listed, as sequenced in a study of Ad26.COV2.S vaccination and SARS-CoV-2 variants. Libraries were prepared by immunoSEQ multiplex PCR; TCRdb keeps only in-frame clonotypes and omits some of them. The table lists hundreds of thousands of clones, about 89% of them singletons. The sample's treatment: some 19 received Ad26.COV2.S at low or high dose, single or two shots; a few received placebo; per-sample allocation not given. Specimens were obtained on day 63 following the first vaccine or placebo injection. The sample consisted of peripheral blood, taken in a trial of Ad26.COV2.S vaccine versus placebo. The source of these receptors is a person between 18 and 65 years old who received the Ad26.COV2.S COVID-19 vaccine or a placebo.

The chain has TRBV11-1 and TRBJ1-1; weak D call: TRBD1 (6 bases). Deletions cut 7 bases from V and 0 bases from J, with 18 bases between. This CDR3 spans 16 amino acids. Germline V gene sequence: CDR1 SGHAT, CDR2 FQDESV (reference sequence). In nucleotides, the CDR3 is TGTGCCAGCACCCCCCGGACAGCTACGGTGAACACTGAAGCTTTCTTT. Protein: CASTPRTATVNTEAFF. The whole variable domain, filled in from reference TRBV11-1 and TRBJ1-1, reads EAEVAQSPRYKITEKSQAVAFWCDPISGHATLYWYRQILGQGPELLVQFQDESVVDDSQLPKDRFSAERLKGVDSTLKIQPAELGDSAMYLCASTPRTATVNTEAFFGQGTRLTVV.

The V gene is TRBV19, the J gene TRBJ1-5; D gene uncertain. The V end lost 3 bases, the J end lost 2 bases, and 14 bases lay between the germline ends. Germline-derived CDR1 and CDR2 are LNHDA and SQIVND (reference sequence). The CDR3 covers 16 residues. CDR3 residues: CASSIMTFEGNQPQHF. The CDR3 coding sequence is TGTGCCAGTAGTATTATGACCTTCGAGGGCAATCAGCCCCAGCATTTT.

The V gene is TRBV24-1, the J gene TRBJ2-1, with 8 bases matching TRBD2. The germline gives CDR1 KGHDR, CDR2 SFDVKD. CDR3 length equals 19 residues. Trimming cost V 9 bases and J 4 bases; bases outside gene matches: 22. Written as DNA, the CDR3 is TGTGCCACCGAGGGGTCGGGACACCCTTCGGGAGGGCCGTACAATGAGCAGTTCTTC. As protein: CATEGSGHPSGGPYNEQFF.

CDR3 residues: CASFNGGAYNEQFF. CDR3 nucleotides: TGTGCCAGCTTCAACGGGGGGGCCTACAATGAGCAGTTCTTC. V gene TRBV6-5 combines with J gene TRBJ2-1, with TRBD2 matching 8 bases. Germline CDR1 is MNHEY and CDR2 is SVGAGI. This CDR3 contains 14 residues. V lost 8 bases to trimming and J lost 2 bases; unmatched junction nucleotides: 5.

In DNA, the CDR3 is TGTGCCAGCAGCCCTGAAAGAAACTATGGCTACACCTTC. Translation: CASSPERNYGYTF. This sequence joins TRBV11-2 and TRBJ1-2; D call uncertain. The germline CDR1 and CDR2 sequences are SGHAT and FQNNGV. The V end was cut by 5 bases, the J end by 2 bases, with 9 bases between. The CDR3 consists of 13 residues. Filled out from reference TRBV11-2 and TRBJ1-2, the complete variable domain reads EAGVAQSPRYKIIEKRQSVAFWCNPISGHATLYWYQQILGQGPKLLIQFQNNGVVDDSQLPKDRFSAERLKGVDSTLKIQPAKLEDSAVYLCASSPERNYGYTFGSGTRLTVV.

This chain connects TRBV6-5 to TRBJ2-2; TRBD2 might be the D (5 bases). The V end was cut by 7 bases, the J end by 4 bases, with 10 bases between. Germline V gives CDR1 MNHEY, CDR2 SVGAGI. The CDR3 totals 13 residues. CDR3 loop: CASKGGLTGELFF. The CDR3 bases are TGTGCCAGCAAAGGAGGCCTCACCGGGGAGCTGTTTTTT.

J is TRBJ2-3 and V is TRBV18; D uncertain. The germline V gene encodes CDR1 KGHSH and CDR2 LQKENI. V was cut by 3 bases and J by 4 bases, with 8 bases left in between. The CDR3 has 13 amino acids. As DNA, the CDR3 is TGTGCCAGCTCACCGGCTAATGCAGATACGCAGTATTTT. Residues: CASSPANADTQYF.

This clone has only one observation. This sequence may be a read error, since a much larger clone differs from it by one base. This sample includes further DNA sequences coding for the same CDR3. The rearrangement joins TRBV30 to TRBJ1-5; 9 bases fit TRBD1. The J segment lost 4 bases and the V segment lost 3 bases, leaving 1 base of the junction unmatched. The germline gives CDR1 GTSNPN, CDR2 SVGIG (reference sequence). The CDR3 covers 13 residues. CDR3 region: CAWSGQGNQPQHF. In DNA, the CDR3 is TGTGCCTGGAGCGGACAGGGGAATCAGCCCCAGCATTTT. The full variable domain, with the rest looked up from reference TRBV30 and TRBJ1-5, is SQTIHQWPATLVQPVGSPLSLECTVEGTSNPNLYWYRQAAGRGLQLLFYSVGIGQISSEVPQNLSASRPQDRQFILSSKKLLLSDSGFYLCAWSGQGNQPQHFGDGTRLSIL.

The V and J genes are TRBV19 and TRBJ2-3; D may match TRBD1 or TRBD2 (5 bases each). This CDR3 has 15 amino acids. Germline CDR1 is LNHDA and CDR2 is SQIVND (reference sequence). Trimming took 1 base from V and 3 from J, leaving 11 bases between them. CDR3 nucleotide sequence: TGTGCCAGTAGTATAGGGCCCTGGGGGACAGATACGCAGTATTTT. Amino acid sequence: CASSIGPWGTDTQYF.

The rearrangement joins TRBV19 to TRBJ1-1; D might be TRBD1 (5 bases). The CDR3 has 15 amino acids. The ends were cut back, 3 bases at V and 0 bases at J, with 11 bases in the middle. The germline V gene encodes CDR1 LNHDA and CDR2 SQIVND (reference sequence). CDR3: CASSILGTLNTEAFF. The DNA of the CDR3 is TGTGCCAGTAGTATCCTTGGGACGTTGAACACTGAAGCTTTCTTT.

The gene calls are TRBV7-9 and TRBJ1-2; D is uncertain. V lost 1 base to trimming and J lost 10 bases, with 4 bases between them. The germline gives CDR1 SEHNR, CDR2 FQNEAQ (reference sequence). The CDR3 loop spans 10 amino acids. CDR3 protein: CASSLESYTF. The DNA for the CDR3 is TGTGCCAGCAGCTTAGAGTCCTACACCTTC.

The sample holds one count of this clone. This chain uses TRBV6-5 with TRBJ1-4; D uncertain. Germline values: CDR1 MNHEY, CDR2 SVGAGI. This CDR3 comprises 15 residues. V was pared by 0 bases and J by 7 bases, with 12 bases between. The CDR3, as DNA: TGTGCCAGCAGTTACTCGAGTACGGCCTCTGAAAAACTGTTTTTT. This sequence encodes CASSYSSTASEKLFF.

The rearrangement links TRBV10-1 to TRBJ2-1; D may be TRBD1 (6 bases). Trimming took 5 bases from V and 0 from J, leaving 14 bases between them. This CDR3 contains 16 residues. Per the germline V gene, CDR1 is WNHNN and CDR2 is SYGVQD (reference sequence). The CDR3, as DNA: TGCGCCAGCAGTTATACAGGGATTCTCTCCTACAATGAGCAGTTCTTC. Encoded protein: CASSYTGILSYNEQFF.

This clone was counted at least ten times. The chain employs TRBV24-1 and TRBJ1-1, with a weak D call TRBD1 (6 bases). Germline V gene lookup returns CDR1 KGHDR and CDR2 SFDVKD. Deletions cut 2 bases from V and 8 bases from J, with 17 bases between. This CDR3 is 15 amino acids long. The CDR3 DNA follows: TGTGCCACCAGTGATTCAGGGGCCGGGGGCGCCGAAGCTTTCTTT. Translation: CATSDSGAGGAEAFF.

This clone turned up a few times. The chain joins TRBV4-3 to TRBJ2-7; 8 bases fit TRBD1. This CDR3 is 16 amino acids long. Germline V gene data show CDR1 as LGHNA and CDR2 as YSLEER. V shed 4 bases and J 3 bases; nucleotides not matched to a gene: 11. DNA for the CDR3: TGCGCCAGCAGCCCGGACAGGACAGGGATGGTCTACGAGCAGTACTTC. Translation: CASSPDRTGMVYEQYF.

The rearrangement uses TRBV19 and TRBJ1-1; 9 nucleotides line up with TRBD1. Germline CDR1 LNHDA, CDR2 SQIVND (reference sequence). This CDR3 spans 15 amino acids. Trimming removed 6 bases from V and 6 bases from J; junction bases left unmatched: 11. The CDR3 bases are TGTGCCAGTAGGAAAGAAGGACAGGGGATGCCTGAAGCTTTCTTT. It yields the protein CASRKEGQGMPEAFF. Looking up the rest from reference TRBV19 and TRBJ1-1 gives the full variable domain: DGGITQSPKYLFRKEGQNVTLSCEQNLNHDAMYWYRQDPGQGLRLIYYSQIVNDFQKGDIAEGYSVSREKKESFPLTVTSAQKNPTAFYLCASRKEGQGMPEAFFGQGTRLTVV.

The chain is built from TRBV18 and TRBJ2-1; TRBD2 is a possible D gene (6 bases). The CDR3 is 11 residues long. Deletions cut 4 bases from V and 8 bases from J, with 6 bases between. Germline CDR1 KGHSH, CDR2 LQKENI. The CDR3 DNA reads TGTGCCAGCTCACGGGGGGATGAGCAGTTCTTC. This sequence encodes CASSRGDEQFF.

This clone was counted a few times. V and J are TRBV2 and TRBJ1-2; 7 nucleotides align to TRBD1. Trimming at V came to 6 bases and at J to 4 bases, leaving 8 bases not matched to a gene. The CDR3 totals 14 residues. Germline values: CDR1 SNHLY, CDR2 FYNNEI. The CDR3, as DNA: TGTGCCAGCAGAGCCAGACAGGGACTCTATGGCTACACCTTC. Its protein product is CASRARQGLYGYTF.

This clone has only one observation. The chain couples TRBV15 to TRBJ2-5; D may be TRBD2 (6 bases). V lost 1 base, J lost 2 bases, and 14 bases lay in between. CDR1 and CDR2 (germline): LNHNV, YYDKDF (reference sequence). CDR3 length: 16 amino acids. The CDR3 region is CATSRGLTAGQETQYF. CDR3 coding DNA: TGTGCCACCAGCAGAGGGTTGACCGCGGGGCAAGAGACCCAGTACTTC.

The CDR3 nucleotides read TGTGCCAGCAGTGAACAGCTATTACCCGGGGGCTACACCTTC. This encodes CASSEQLLPGGYTF. The J gene is TRBJ1-2, the V gene TRBV2, with D unresolved. Trimming removed 2 bases from V and 8 bases from J, with 15 bases in between. This CDR3 is 14 amino acids long. Germline V gives CDR1 SNHLY, CDR2 FYNNEI. The full variable domain, completed using reference TRBV2 and TRBJ1-2, is EPEVTQTPSHQVTQMGQEVILRCVPISNHLYFYWYRQILGQKVEFLVSFYNNEISEKSEIFDDQFSVERPDGSNFTLKIRSTKLEDSAMYFCASSEQLLPGGYTFGSGTRLTVV.

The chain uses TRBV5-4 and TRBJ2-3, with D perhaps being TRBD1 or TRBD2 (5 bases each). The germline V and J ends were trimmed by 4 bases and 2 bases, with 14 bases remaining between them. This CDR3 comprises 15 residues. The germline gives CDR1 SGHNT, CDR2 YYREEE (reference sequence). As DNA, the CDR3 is TGTGCCAGCAGCCGGGACCAAGGTTCCACAGATACGCAGTATTTT. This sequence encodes CASSRDQGSTDTQYF.

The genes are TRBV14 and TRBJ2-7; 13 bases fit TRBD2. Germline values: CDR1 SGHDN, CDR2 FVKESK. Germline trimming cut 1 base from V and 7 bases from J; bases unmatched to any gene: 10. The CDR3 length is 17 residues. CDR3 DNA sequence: TGTGCCAGCAGCCAAGGGTCGGGACTAGCGGGATCAGGTGAGCAGTACTTC. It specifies CASSQGSGLAGSGEQYF.

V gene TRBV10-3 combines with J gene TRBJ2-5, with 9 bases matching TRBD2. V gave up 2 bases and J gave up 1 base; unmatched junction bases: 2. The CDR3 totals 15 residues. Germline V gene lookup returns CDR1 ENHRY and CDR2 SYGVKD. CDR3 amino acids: CAISERLAAQETQYF. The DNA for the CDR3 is TGTGCCATCAGTGAGAGACTAGCGGCCCAAGAGACCCAGTACTTC.

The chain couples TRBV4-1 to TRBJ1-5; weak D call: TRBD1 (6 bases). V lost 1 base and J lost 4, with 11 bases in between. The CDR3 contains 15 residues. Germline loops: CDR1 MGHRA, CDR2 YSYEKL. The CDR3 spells CASSQGQGTNQPQHF. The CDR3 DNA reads TGCGCCAGCAGCCAAGGTCAGGGGACAAATCAGCCCCAGCATTTT.

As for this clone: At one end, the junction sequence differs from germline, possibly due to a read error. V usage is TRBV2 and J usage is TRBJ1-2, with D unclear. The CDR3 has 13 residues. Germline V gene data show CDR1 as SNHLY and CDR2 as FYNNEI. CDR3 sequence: CACRRAVNYGYTF. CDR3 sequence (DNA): TGTGCCTGCAGGAGGGCAGTTAACTATGGCTACACCTTC.

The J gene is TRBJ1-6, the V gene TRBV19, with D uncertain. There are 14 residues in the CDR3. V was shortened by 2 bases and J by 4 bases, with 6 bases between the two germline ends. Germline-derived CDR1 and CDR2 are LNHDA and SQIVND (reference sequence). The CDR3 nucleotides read TGTGCCAGTAGTATAAAAGCTTATAATTCACCCCTCCACTTT. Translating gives CASSIKAYNSPLHF.